The 29 T cell receptor beta chains given below trace back to one sample, sequenced in a study of regulatory and conventional T cells in RAG deficiency. Method: immunoSEQ multiplex PCR; TCRdb's copy keeps in-frame clones and lacks some. The table records fewer than 35,000 clones, approximately 90% of them present only once. This same sample was also part of a study on regulatory T cells. Per that study: The primer mix had 52 TRBV and 13 TRBJ primers.

Sequenced sample: CD8+ T cells sorted from blood. Receptors were obtained from a human donor in good health.

V gene TRBV16 combines with J gene TRBJ2-1; D possibly corresponds to TRBD1 (5 bases). CDR1 KGHSY and CDR2 FQNENV come from the germline V gene. V dropped 4 bases and J dropped 2 bases, with 12 bases sitting between them. The CDR3 covers 15 residues. DNA of the CDR3: TGTGCCAGCAGCCGACCCTGGGGCACCTACAATGAGCAGTTCTTC. This encodes CASSRPWGTYNEQFF.

The V and J genes are TRBV2 and TRBJ2-7; possibly TRBD1 or TRBD2 for D (5 bases each). The CDR3 is made up of 14 amino acids. The ends were cut back, 10 bases at V and 0 bases at J, with 16 bases in the middle. Germline-derived CDR1 and CDR2 are SNHLY and FYNNEI. The CDR3 DNA follows: TGTGCCACCATTACCGGGACCCTCTCCTACGAGCAGTACTTC. It yields the protein CATITGTLSYEQYF.

This clone was picked up one time. Other nucleotide sequences in the sample specify the same CDR3. The chain uses TRBV7-3 and TRBJ2-1; maybe TRBD1 (6 bases). Trimming took off 5 bases at V and 9 bases at J, with 14 bases between the two ends. Per the germline V gene, CDR1 is SGHTA and CDR2 is FQGTGA. The CDR3 contains 13 residues. This chain's CDR3 is CASSKQGGGEQFF. CDR3 nucleotides: TGTGCCAGCAGCAAACAGGGTGGGGGTGAGCAGTTCTTC.

The V gene is TRBV11-1, the J gene TRBJ2-3; perhaps TRBD1 as D (5 bases). V lost 1 base, J lost 0 bases, and 8 bases lay in between. Germline V CDR1 and CDR2: SGHAT, FQDESV (reference sequence). This CDR3 comprises 15 residues. The CDR3, as DNA: TGTGCCAGCAGCTTAGTAGGGGCAAGCACAGATACGCAGTATTTT. This codes for CASSLVGASTDTQYF.

The chain recombines TRBV5-1 with TRBJ2-3; tentatively, D is TRBD2 (5 bases). Per the germline V gene, CDR1 is SGHRS and CDR2 is YFSETQ. Trimming shortened V by 5 bases and J by 1 base, and 17 bases separated the two germline ends. The CDR3 covers 16 residues. The CDR3 here is CASRDELGVRTDTQYF. The DNA for the CDR3 is TGCGCCAGCAGAGATGAACTAGGCGTCCGCACAGATACGCAGTATTTT.

This rearrangement joins TRBV15 to TRBJ2-3; unclear D gene. This CDR3 is 14 amino acids long. The ends were cut back, 7 bases at V and 2 bases at J, with 13 bases in the middle. CDR1 and CDR2 from the germline V gene are LNHNV and YYDKDF (reference sequence). CDR3 sequence (DNA): TGTGCCACCACCCCGGAGCGCCTCACAGATACGCAGTATTTT. As protein: CATTPERLTDTQYF.

The chain uses TRBV6-1 and TRBJ2-1; either TRBD1 or TRBD2 may fit D (6 bases each). The CDR3 loop spans 16 amino acids. Germline CDR1 is MNHNS and CDR2 is SASEGT. Trimming shortened V by 2 bases and J by 7 bases, and 18 bases separated the two germline ends. The CDR3 DNA reads as TGTGCCAGCAGTGAACGGTCGAGAGGGGGGTTGAATGAGCAGTTCTTC. Translation: CASSERSRGGLNEQFF.

This clone has a handful of counts. The chain has TRBV7-9 and TRBJ1-3; unclear D gene. Germline V gene data show CDR1 as SEHNR and CDR2 as FQNEAQ (reference sequence). V lost 0 bases and J lost 6, with 18 bases in between. CDR3 length: 17 residues. CDR3 in amino acids: CASSLAYAGPPVNTIYF. The CDR3 nucleotides are TGTGCCAGCAGCTTAGCGTACGCAGGTCCCCCGGTAAACACCATATATTTT.

The J gene is TRBJ1-1, the V gene TRBV6-5; D unresolved. CDR1 MNHEY and CDR2 SVGAGI come from the germline V gene. V dropped 2 bases and J dropped 4 bases, with 8 bases sitting between them. There are 13 residues in the CDR3. The CDR3 DNA is TGTGCCAGCAGTTACGAGGACCGCACTGAAGCTTTCTTT. Protein product: CASSYEDRTEAFF.

The chain uses TRBV6-1 and TRBJ2-7, with 9 bases matching TRBD1. The CDR3 length is 14 residues. Germline V gene data show CDR1 as MNHNS and CDR2 as SASEGT. V shed 6 bases and J 3 bases; nucleotides not matched to a gene: 6. CDR3 sequence: CASSPGTGIYEQYF. For the CDR3, the DNA is TGTGCCAGCAGCCCTGGGACAGGGATCTACGAGCAGTACTTC.

This clone has only one observation. The chain links TRBV13 to TRBJ1-6, with D unresolved. V was cut by 5 bases and J by 3 bases, with 8 bases left in between. This CDR3 has 14 residues. Germline V gene sequence: CDR1 PRHDT, CDR2 FYEKMQ (reference sequence). The CDR3 protein is CASSGRGYNSPLHF. CDR3 DNA: TGTGCCAGCAGCGGGCGGGGCTATAATTCACCCCTCCACTTT.

The rearrangement joins TRBV6-5 to TRBJ2-5; D may be TRBD1 (6 bases). With 6 bases removed from V and 5 bases from J, the gap between germline ends came to 19 bases. The CDR3 is 15 amino acids. Germline CDR1 MNHEY, CDR2 SVGAGI. In DNA form, the CDR3 reads TGTGCCAGCAGCGAACCCACAGGGCCACGGGAGACCCAGTACTTC. This translates into CASSEPTGPRETQYF.

This clone turned up a few times. The rearrangement uses TRBV7-9 and TRBJ1-3, with a possible D match to TRBD1 (6 bases). This CDR3 spans 16 amino acids. V was shortened by 1 base and J by 5 bases, with 15 bases between the two germline ends. Germline lookup yields CDR1 SEHNR and CDR2 FQNEAQ (reference sequence). The CDR3 bases are TGTGCCAGCAGCTTAGATCCCCAGGGGAGAAGAAACACCATATATTTT. It specifies CASSLDPQGRRNTIYF.

The chain carries TRBV7-9 and TRBJ1-4, with D possibly TRBD1 on 5 matching bases. There are 15 residues in the CDR3. The V end was cut by 5 bases, the J end by 5 bases, with 15 bases between. Germline-derived CDR1 and CDR2 are SEHNR and FQNEAQ (reference sequence). The CDR3 loop is CASSPQTVPNEKLFF. As DNA, the CDR3 is TGTGCCAGCAGCCCCCAGACAGTCCCGAATGAAAAACTGTTTTTT.

V and J are TRBV9 and TRBJ1-4, with TRBD1 as a possible D gene (5 bases). The CDR3 has 16 amino acids. Trimming pared 0 bases from V and 6 bases from J, leaving 15 bases between. The germline CDR1 and CDR2 sequences are SGDLS and YYNGEE. In DNA, the CDR3 is TGTGCCAGCAGCGTAGGGTGGATGGCGGGGGATGAAAAACTGTTTTTT. Translation gives CASSVGWMAGDEKLFF.

The chain has TRBV7-3 and TRBJ2-3, with D possibly TRBD2 on 5 matching bases. The length of the CDR3 is 13 residues. Germline assignment: CDR1 SGHTA and CDR2 FQGTGA. Trimming pared 5 bases from V and 5 bases from J, leaving 11 bases between. In DNA, the CDR3 is TGTGCCAGCAGCCCCGGGGTGAGAGATACGCAGTATTTT. Protein sequence: CASSPGVRDTQYF.

This sequence joins TRBV11-2 and TRBJ1-1, with a weak D call TRBD1 (5 bases). Germline CDR1 SGHAT, CDR2 FQNNGV. The CDR3 runs 16 residues. The germline V and J ends were trimmed by 1 base and 4 bases, with 16 bases remaining between them. The CDR3 DNA reads as TGTGCCAGCAGCTTAGGGGGTTGGGGGGTGCGCACTGAAGCTTTCTTT. This sequence encodes CASSLGGWGVRTEAFF.

The chain is built from TRBV7-9 and TRBJ1-4, with D tentatively TRBD1 (5 bases). V was cut by 6 bases and J by 5 bases, with 13 bases left in between. Germline V CDR1 and CDR2: SEHNR, FQNEAQ (reference sequence). The CDR3 loop spans 14 amino acids. The CDR3 sequence: CASRSGRLNEKLFF. The CDR3 nucleotides are TGTGCCAGCAGATCGGGACGGCTAAATGAAAAACTGTTTTTT. Full variable domain (outside the CDR3, taken from reference TRBV7-9 and TRBJ1-4): DTGVSQNPRHKITKRGQNVTFRCDPISEHNRLYWYRQTLGQGPEFLTYFQNEAQLEKSRLLSDRFSAERPKGSFSTLEIQRTEQGDSAMYLCASRSGRLNEKLFFGSGTQLSVL.

The chain couples TRBV25-1 to TRBJ1-5; no definite D call. The CDR3 loop spans 14 amino acids. Germline V gene lookup returns CDR1 MGHDK and CDR2 SYGVNS. Deletions cut 2 bases from V and 2 bases from J, with 7 bases between. The DNA for the CDR3 is TGTGCCAGCAGTGAACGTGTCGGCAATCAGCCCCAGCATTTT. Protein product: CASSERVGNQPQHF.

The J gene is TRBJ2-1, the V gene TRBV29-1, with 11 bases matching TRBD2. The V segment lost 1 base and the J segment 0 bases; nucleotides outside the gene matches: 11. The CDR3 sequence is 19 residues long. Germline V gene data show CDR1 as SQVTM and CDR2 as ANQGSEA. For the CDR3, the DNA is TGCAGCGTTGAAGCGGAAGGGACTAGCGGCTCCCTCTCCTACAATGAGCAGTTCTTC. It codes for CSVEAEGTSGSLSYNEQFF.

This chain links TRBV7-9 with TRBJ1-5; D may be TRBD1 (5 bases). This CDR3 spans 19 amino acids. Germline V gene lookup returns CDR1 SEHNR and CDR2 FQNEAQ (reference sequence). V gave up 3 bases and J gave up 5 bases, with 26 bases separating them. CDR3 DNA sequence: TGTGCCAGCAGCTTTGGGCCCGGGACTGGGGATGGGTTGGATCAGCCCCAGCATTTT. It translates to CASSFGPGTGDGLDQPQHF.

About this clone itself: A read error likely explains this, since a far larger clone differs by one base. CDR3: CASSRGSGRAHEQFF. The CDR3 bases are TGTGCCAGCAGCCGCGGGAGCGGGAGGGCACATGAGCAGTTCTTC. This chain joins TRBV5-6 and TRBJ2-1; 10 bases map to TRBD2. The CDR3 covers 15 residues. V lost 4 bases to trimming and J lost 8 bases; unmatched junction nucleotides: 9. Germline V lookup: CDR1 SGHDT, CDR2 YYEEEE.

J is TRBJ2-7 and V is TRBV19; possible D gene TRBD2, 6 bases. The CDR3 has 15 amino acids. Germline CDR1 reads LNHDA; CDR2 reads SQIVND (reference sequence). V lost 1 base and J 0 bases, leaving 10 bases between the germline ends. The CDR3 region has the DNA TGTGCCAGTAGTATAGGTAGCGGCCACTCCTACGAGCAGTACTTC. Its translation: CASSIGSGHSYEQYF.

The chain is built from TRBV11-1 and TRBJ2-1, with 10 bases fitting TRBD2. V lost 6 bases and J lost 6; bases outside the gene matches: 11. This CDR3 comprises 16 residues. The V gene's germline CDR1 is SGHAT and CDR2 FQDESV (reference sequence). The CDR3 loop is CASRDVTSGSFNEQFF. CDR3 bases: TGTGCCAGCAGGGACGTGACTAGCGGGTCGTTCAATGAGCAGTTCTTC.

This chain connects TRBV28 to TRBJ1-5; D is undetermined. Germline V gene sequence: CDR1 MDHEN, CDR2 SYDVKM. V lost 8 bases and J 1 base, leaving 12 bases between the germline ends. The CDR3 loop spans 14 amino acids. CDR3 coding DNA: TGTGCCAGCTTTACAATGCGGAGCAATCAGCCCCAGCATTTT. Its translation: CASFTMRSNQPQHF.

The genes are TRBV7-6 and TRBJ2-7; D unclear. Trimming cost V 5 bases and J 4 bases, with 18 bases left between them. This CDR3 spans 15 amino acids. Per the germline V gene, CDR1 is SGHVS and CDR2 is FNYEAQ. The CDR3 DNA reads as TGTGCCAGCAGCCCCGCGGTTGGGAACAATTACGAGCAGTACTTC. It yields the protein CASSPAVGNNYEQYF. The full variable domain, completed using reference TRBV7-6 and TRBJ2-7, is GAGVSQSPRYKVTKRGQDVALRCDPISGHVSLYWYRQALGQGPEFLTYFNYEAQQDKSGLPNDRFSAERPEGSISTLTIQRTEQRDSAMYRCASSPAVGNNYEQYFGPGTRLTVT.

The chain is built from TRBV19 and TRBJ1-1, with no clear D. With 7 bases removed from V and 6 bases from J, the gap between germline ends came to 15 bases. Germline V gene data show CDR1 as LNHDA and CDR2 as SQIVND (reference sequence). The CDR3 has 13 residues. CDR3: CASIGSWGSEAFF. In DNA form, the CDR3 reads TGTGCCAGTATCGGGTCCTGGGGATCTGAAGCTTTCTTT.

V is TRBV7-9 and J is TRBJ2-7; D perhaps matches TRBD2 (5 bases). The V and J ends lost 5 bases and 5 bases respectively, with 7 bases between them. This CDR3 comprises 11 residues. Germline V lookup: CDR1 SEHNR, CDR2 FQNEAQ (reference sequence). The CDR3 sequence: CASSRSDEQYF. In DNA form, the CDR3 reads TGTGCCAGCAGCCGTAGCGACGAGCAGTACTTC.

This chain connects TRBV5-4 to TRBJ1-1; D unresolved. Between the trimmed V and J ends, which lost 4 bases and 11 bases, there was a span of 15 bases. Germline CDR1 and CDR2: SGHNT and YYREEE (reference sequence). The CDR3 length is 12 residues. CDR3 amino acids: CASSAAFGGAFF. The CDR3 nucleotides read TGTGCCAGCAGCGCGGCCTTTGGCGGGGCTTTCTTT.